The rows below give T cell receptor beta chains drawn from one sample of a study of CD8 T cells in Susac syndrome. Via MiXCR, TCRdb re-called the immunoSEQ multiplex PCR reads, giving one row per CDR3 protein. The table records 400,000 or so distinct CDR3 sequences, 75% to 90% of them present only once. Sequenced sample: CD8+ T cells from PBMCs. These receptors were obtained from a human donor with multiple sclerosis. The CDR3 runs from the conserved cysteine through the conserved F or W. The D gene is left open where the match is weak. Clone size is shown for a subset of rows, as once, few, many or a class of expanded clone.

size,J,V,D,DNA,CDR3
-,TRBJ1-1,TRBV6-5,-,TGTGCCAGCAGTTACTCAAGGGGATTGGGCACTGAAGCTTTCTTT,CASSYSRGLGTEAFF
-,TRBJ1-2,TRBV9,-,TGTGCCAGCAGCGCCCGGACAGAAGCAGACCAGAACCCTCTTGCCTATGGCTACACCTTC,CASSARTEADQNPLAYGYTF
-,TRBJ2-6,TRBV28,TRBD2,TGTGCCAGCAGTTTACTAGCGGGAGTAGGGTCTGGGGCCAACGTCCTGACTTTC,CASSLLAGVGSGANVLTF
few,TRBJ1-1,TRBV6-5,-,TGTGCCAGCAGTTACACCCCGGACACTGAAGCTTTCTTT,CASSYTPDTEAFF
-,TRBJ1-1,TRBV10-3,-,TGTGCCATCAGTGAGGATTTGGAGGGCTGGACTGAAGCTTTCTTT,CAISEDLEGWTEAFF
once,TRBJ2-1,TRBV6-5,-,TGTGCCAGCAGTTACTACGATCCCCGCTCCTACAATGAGCAGTTCTTC,CASSYYDPRSYNEQFF
-,TRBJ2-7,TRBV6-1,TRBD1,TGTGCCAGCAGTGAAGGCGTGGGACAGGGGGTGTTTTACGAGCAGTACTTC,CASSEGVGQGVFYEQYF
-,TRBJ1-1,TRBV2,-,TGTGCCAGCCATCGGGGGACGAACACTGAAGCTTTCTTT,CASHRGTNTEAFF
-,TRBJ1-5,TRBV4-1,-,TGCGCCAGCAGCCAAGCTGACACCCTTAACCAGCCCCAGCATTTT,CASSQADTLNQPQHF
few,TRBJ2-7,TRBV14,TRBD1,TGTGCCAGCAGCCAACCTGGACAGGCAGACTACGAGCAGTACTTC,CASSQPGQADYEQYF
-,TRBJ2-2,TRBV9,TRBD2,TGTGCCAGCACCTTTGCGGCTAGCGGGAGTCAGCGTACCGGGGAGCTGTTTTTT,CASTFAASGSQRTGELFF
-,TRBJ1-1,TRBV29-1,-,TGCAGCGGCTTCGGACGAGGAAAATCTATGAACACTGAAGCTTTCTTT,CSGFGRGKSMNTEAFF
-,TRBJ2-1,TRBV7-9,TRBD1,TGTGCCAGCAGCTTTCCCGACAGGGCGACAATGAAGCAGTTCTTC,CASSFPDRATMKQFF
few,TRBJ2-5,TRBV6-5,-,TGTGCCAGCAGTTACTCGACAGAGGGAGAGACCCAGTACTTC,CASSYSTEGETQYF
-,TRBJ1-2,TRBV2,TRBD1,TGTGCCAAGGAAGACAGGGATGAAAACTATGGCTACACCTTC,CAKEDRDENYGYTF
-,TRBJ1-1,TRBV5-1,-,TGCGCCAGCAGCTTGGCCGATGGAGGGACTGGCAGGTCTGAAGCTTTCTTT,CASSLADGGTGRSEAFF
-,TRBJ2-1,TRBV7-9,-,TGTGCCAGCAGCTCGGCGGGGCCGGAGGGAGAGAATGAGCAGTTCTTC,CASSSAGPEGENEQFF
-,TRBJ1-5,TRBV6-6,-,TGTGCCAGCAGTTACGTGGGGGAACAGCCCCAGCATTTT,CASSYVGEQPQHF
-,TRBJ1-2,TRBV19,-,TGTGCCAGTAGCGCGACAGTCTATGGCTACACCTTC,CASSATVYGYTF
-,TRBJ2-1,TRBV4-2,-,TGTGCCAGCAGCCACCCGGGCCCCTACAATGAGCAGTTCTTC,CASSHPGPYNEQFF
-,TRBJ2-1,TRBV20-1,-,TGCAGTGCTACCAGGACTATCCTCTATGATGAGCAGTTCTTC,CSATRTILYDEQFF
-,TRBJ1-4,TRBV7-2,-,TGTGCCAGCAGCTTAGGGACATTTCCAACTAATGAAAAACTGTTTTTT,CASSLGTFPTNEKLFF
-,TRBJ2-7,TRBV7-6,TRBD2,TGTGCCAGCAGCCCGGGACTAGCGGGAGACTCGTACGAGCAGTACTTC,CASSPGLAGDSYEQYF
once,TRBJ2-7,TRBV30,-,TGTGCCTGGAGGGCCCACCGGTCGGACGAGCAGTACTTC,CAWRAHRSDEQYF
-,TRBJ2-1,TRBV6-1,TRBD2,TGTGCCAGCAGGATGACTAGCGGGGGGGTTGAGGAGCAGTTCTTC,CASRMTSGGVEEQFF
few,TRBJ1-1,TRBV6-1,-,TGTGCCAGCAGTGAAGGGAGTCTAGGGAACACTGAAGCTTTCTTT,CASSEGSLGNTEAFF
-,TRBJ2-1,TRBV28,TRBD2,TGTGCCAGCAGTTTTATGCGGGAGGGGATGAATGAGCAGTTCTTC,CASSFMREGMNEQFF
-,TRBJ2-1,TRBV5-6,-,TGTGCCAGCACCGGGGTGGTTTCCCCCAAAGCCCAGTTCTTC,CASTGVVSPKAQFF
-,TRBJ2-5,TRBV4-1,TRBD2,TGCGCCAGCAGCCTGGGGGCGGGACTAGCGAGGGAGACCCAGTACTTC,CASSLGAGLARETQYF
-,TRBJ2-7,TRBV6-1,-,TGTGCCAGCAGTCCGACCCGGGCTTACGAGCAGTACTTC,CASSPTRAYEQYF